A selection of T cell receptor beta chains follows, all from one sample in a study of T cell responses to AZD1222 COVID-19 vaccine. Sequenced by immunoSEQ multiplex PCR; TCRdb stores in-frame clones only, minus some. The table lists tens of thousands of clones, around 85% of them singletons. This sample comprised peripheral blood, obtained 28 days after the second AZD1222 dose. The receptors were sampled from an adult who received the AZD1222 COVID-19 vaccine. Both conserved end residues are part of each CDR3. D genes are given only for firm matches. The size field is filled for only some rows; it gives once, few, many or a size class.

J gene: TRBJ2-7
clone size: once
D gene: TRBD1
CDR3 length: 14
V gene: TRBV30
CDR3 DNA: TGTGCCTGGAGTTTCGGGACAGGGAGGTACGAGCAGTACTTC
CDR3 protein: CAWSFGTGRYEQYF

J gene: TRBJ1-4
clone size: NA
D gene: NA
CDR3 length: 15
V gene: TRBV5-8
CDR3 DNA: TGTGCCAGCAGCCGAATTACGGGGGGCGGTGAAAAACTGTTTTTT
CDR3 protein: CASSRITGGGEKLFF

J gene: TRBJ1-1
clone size: few
D gene: NA
CDR3 length: 14
V gene: TRBV3-1/TRBV3-2
CDR3 DNA: TGTGCCAGCAGCCAGGATTACTTGAACACTGAAGCTTTCTTT
CDR3 protein: CASSQDYLNTEAFF

J gene: TRBJ2-7
clone size: NA
D gene: TRBD2
CDR3 length: 17
V gene: TRBV2
CDR3 DNA: TGTGCCAGCAGTGAGGCACGCCCCGGGACTAGTTTCCGAGAGCAGTACTTC
CDR3 protein: CASSEARPGTSFREQYF

J gene: TRBJ1-4
clone size: NA
D gene: NA
CDR3 length: 16
V gene: TRBV3-1/TRBV3-2
CDR3 DNA: TGTGCCAGCAGCCAAGATCTCGGACGGGAAAATGAAAAACTGTTTTTT
CDR3 protein: CASSQDLGRENEKLFF

J gene: TRBJ2-7
clone size: NA
D gene: NA
CDR3 length: 15
V gene: TRBV7-2
CDR3 DNA: TGTGCCAGCAGCCCCCCCGGTCACAGGGTCTACGAGCAGTACTTC
CDR3 protein: CASSPPGHRVYEQYF

J gene: TRBJ1-1
clone size: NA
D gene: NA
CDR3 length: 13
V gene: TRBV11-1
CDR3 DNA: TGTGCCAGCAGCTTAGAGTCCTTCATTGAAGCTTTCTTT
CDR3 protein: CASSLESFIEAFF

J gene: TRBJ1-1
clone size: NA
D gene: NA
CDR3 length: 15
V gene: TRBV18
CDR3 DNA: TGTGCCAGCTCACCACCGGCAGCTCAGAACACTGAAGCTTTCTTT
CDR3 protein: CASSPPAAQNTEAFF

J gene: TRBJ2-7
clone size: NA
D gene: NA
CDR3 length: 12
V gene: TRBV5-5
CDR3 DNA: TGTGCCAGCAATGGACGGGACTACGAGCAGTACTTC
CDR3 protein: CASNGRDYEQYF

J gene: TRBJ2-2
clone size: NA
D gene: NA
CDR3 length: 15
V gene: TRBV10-3
CDR3 DNA: TGTGCCATCAGGAAGGACAGCGCGAACACCGGGGAGCTGTTTTTT
CDR3 protein: CAIRKDSANTGELFF

J gene: TRBJ1-5
clone size: NA
D gene: NA
CDR3 length: 15
V gene: TRBV5-6
CDR3 DNA: TGTGCCAGCAGCTTGCGCGCAGCCAGCAATCAGCCCCAGCATTTT
CDR3 protein: CASSLRAASNQPQHF